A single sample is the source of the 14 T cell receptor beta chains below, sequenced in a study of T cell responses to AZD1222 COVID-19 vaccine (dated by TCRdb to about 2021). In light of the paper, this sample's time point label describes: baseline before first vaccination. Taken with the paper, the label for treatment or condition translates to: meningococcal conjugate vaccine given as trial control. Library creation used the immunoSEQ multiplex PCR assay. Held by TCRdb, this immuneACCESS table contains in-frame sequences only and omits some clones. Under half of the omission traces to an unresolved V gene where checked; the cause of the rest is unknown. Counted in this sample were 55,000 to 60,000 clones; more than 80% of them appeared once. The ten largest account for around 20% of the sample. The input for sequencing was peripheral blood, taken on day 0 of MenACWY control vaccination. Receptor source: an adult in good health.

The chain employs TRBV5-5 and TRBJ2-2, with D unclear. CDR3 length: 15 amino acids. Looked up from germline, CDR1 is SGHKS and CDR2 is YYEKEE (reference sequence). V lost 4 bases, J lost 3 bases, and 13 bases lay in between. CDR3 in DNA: TGTGCCAGCAGCCCCAATGGGCGCGACACCGGGGAGCTGTTTTTT. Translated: CASSPNGRDTGELFF.

CDR3: CASSPFTGSGTEAFF. The CDR3 DNA reads TGTGCCAGCTCACCCTTTACAGGGTCTGGCACTGAAGCTTTCTTT. This chain joins TRBV18 and TRBJ1-1; weak D call: TRBD1 (6 bases). Trimming removed 3 bases from V and 4 bases from J, with 15 bases in between. This CDR3 comprises 15 residues. Germline V CDR1 and CDR2: KGHSH, LQKENI.

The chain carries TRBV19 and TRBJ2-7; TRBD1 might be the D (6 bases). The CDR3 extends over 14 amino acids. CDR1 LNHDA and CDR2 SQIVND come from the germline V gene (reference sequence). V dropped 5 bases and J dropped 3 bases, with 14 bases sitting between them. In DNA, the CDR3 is TGTGCCAGTAGTTCCGGACAGCCAAACTACGAGCAGTACTTC. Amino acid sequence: CASSSGQPNYEQYF.

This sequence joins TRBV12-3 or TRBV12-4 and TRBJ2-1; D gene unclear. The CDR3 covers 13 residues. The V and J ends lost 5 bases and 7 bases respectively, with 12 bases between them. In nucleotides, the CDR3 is TGTGCCAGCAGTACACTGGTGGGTAATGAGCAGTTCTTC. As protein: CASSTLVGNEQFF.

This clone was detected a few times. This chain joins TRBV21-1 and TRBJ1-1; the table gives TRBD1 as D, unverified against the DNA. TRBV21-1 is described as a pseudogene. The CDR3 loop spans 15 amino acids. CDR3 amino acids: CASSKETGANTEAFF. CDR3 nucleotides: TGTGCCAGCAGCAAAGAGACAGGGGCGAACACTGAAGCTTTCTTT.

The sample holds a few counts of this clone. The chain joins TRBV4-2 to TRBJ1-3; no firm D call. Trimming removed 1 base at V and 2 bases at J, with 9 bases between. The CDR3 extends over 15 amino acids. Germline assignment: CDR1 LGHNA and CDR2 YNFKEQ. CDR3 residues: CASSQVTGAGNTIYF. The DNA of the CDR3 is TGTGCCAGCAGCCAAGTAACGGGCGCTGGAAACACCATATATTTT.

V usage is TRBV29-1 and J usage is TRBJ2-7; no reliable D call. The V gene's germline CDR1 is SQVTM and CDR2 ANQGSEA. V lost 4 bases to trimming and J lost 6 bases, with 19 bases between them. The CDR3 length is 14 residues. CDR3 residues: CSVVSPLGTSEQYF. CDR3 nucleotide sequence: TGCAGCGTTGTGTCACCCTTGGGCACCTCCGAGCAGTACTTC.

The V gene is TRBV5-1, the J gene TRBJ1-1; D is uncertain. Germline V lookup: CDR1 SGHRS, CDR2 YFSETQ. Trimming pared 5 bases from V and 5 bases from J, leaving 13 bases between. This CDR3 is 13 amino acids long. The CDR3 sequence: CASRPFPGTEAFF. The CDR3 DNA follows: TGCGCCAGCAGGCCTTTTCCTGGGACTGAAGCTTTCTTT.

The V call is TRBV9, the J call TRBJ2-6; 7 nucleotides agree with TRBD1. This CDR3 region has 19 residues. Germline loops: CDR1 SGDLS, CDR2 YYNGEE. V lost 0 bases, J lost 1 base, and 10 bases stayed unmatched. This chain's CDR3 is CASSVAGAPTGSGANVLTF. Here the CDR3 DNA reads TGTGCCAGCAGCGTAGCCGGGGCTCCGACAGGGTCTGGGGCCAACGTCCTGACTTTC.

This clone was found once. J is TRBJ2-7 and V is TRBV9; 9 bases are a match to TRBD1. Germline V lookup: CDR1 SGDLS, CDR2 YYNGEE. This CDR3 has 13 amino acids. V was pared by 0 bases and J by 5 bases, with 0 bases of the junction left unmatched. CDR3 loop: CASSVGDRDEQYF. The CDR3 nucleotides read TGTGCCAGCAGCGTAGGGGACAGGGACGAGCAGTACTTC. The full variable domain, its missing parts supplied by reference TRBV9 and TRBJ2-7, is DSGVTQTPKHLITATGQRVTLRCSPRSGDLSVYWYQQSLDQGLQFLIQYYNGEERAKGNILERFSAQQFPDLHSELNLSSLELGDSALYFCASSVGDRDEQYFGPGTRLTVT.

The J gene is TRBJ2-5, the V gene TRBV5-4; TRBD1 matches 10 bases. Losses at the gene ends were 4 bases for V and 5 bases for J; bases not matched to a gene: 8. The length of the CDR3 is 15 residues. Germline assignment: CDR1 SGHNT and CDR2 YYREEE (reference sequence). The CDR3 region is CASSAGTGEMETQYF. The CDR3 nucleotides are TGTGCCAGCAGCGCCGGGACAGGGGAGATGGAGACCCAGTACTTC. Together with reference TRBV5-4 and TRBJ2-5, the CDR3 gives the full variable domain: ETGVTQSPTHLIKTRGQQVTLRCSSQSGHNTVSWYQQALGQGPQFIFQYYREEENGRGNFPPRFSGLQFPNYSSELNVNALELDDSALYLCASSAGTGEMETQYFGPGTRLLVL.

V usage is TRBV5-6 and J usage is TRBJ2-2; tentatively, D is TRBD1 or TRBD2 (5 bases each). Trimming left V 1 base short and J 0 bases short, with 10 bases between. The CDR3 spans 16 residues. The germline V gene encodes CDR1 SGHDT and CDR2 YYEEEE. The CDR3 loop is CASSLRGAPNTGELFF. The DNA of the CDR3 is TGTGCCAGCAGCTTGCGAGGGGCGCCGAACACCGGGGAGCTGTTTTTT. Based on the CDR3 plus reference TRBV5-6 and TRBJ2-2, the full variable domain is DAGVTQSPTHLIKTRGQQVTLRCSPKSGHDTVSWYQQALGQGPQFIFQYYEEEERQRGNFPDRFSGHQFPNYSSELNVNALLLGDSALYLCASSLRGAPNTGELFFGEGSRLTVL.

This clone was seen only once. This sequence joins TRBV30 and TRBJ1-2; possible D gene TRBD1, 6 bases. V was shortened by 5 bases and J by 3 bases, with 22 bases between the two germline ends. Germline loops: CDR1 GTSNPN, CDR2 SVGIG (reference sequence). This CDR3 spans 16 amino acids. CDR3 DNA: TGTGCCTGGTCAAAACAGGGTTATGGGGCTTACTATGGCTACACCTTC. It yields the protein CAWSKQGYGAYYGYTF.

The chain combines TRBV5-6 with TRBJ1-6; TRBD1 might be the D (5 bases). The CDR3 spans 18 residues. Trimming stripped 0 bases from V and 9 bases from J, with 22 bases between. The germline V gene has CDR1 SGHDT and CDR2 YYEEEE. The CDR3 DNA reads TGTGCCAGCAGCTTGGTTGGGGCCTCGAGCGGGAACGGTTCACCCCTCCACTTT. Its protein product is CASSLVGASSGNGSPLHF.